This TCR beta chain was captured by sequencing in a study of cytomegalovirus exposure and HLA in healthy donors. About this clone: The antigen remains unidentified.

60 Vbeta and 13 Jbeta primers were used in PCR. In the original processing: Later reanalysis found around 74 million unique TCR beta chains, about 10 million of them shared. Sequenced by immunoSEQ multiplex PCR; TCRdb stores in-frame clones only, minus some. V and J calls and clone size are copied from that table; D and trimming were computed from the DNA. The sample has 150,000 to 200,000 clones, 84% seen once; the top ten hold 0.25% to 0.3%. The CDR3 runs to 16 residues. Germline assignment: CDR1 SEHNR and CDR2 FQNEAQ (reference sequence). Trimming left V 1 base short and J 6 bases short, with 19 bases between. General study results and limits: The investigators catalogued 150 or so TCR beta chains as cytomegalovirus-associated. Among CMV-associated TCR beta chains, most appeared HLA-restricted in a later analysis.

The clonotype comes from a boy between 10 and 17 years old in good health and CMV-seronegative. V gene TRBV7-9 combines with J gene TRBJ2-7, with a weak D call TRBD1 (6 bases). The sample consisted of PBMCs. CDR3 in amino acids: CASSLGRVTGMTEQYF. The CDR3 DNA sequence: TGTGCCAGCAGCTTAGGTCGGGTTACAGGGATGACCGAGCAGTACTTC.